This T cell receptor (beta chain) was obtained from a study of blood T cell repertoires in COVID-19. Ages ranged from roughly 18 to 100 years, with residence in fewer than 25 US areas. Per the study methods: How many nucleated cells were present was estimated from reference gene primer amplification. The table came from immunoSEQ multiplex PCR; TCRdb's copy has only in-frame clones and leaves some out. V and J calls and clone size are given by that table; D and trimming were obtained from the DNA. This table has about 480,000 clones, approximately 88% appearing once. Deletions cut 7 bases from V and 6 bases from J, with 16 bases between. The germline V gene has CDR1 SGHVS and CDR2 FQNEAQ. The CDR3 loop spans 14 amino acids.

V usage is TRBV7-8 and J usage is TRBJ2-1; possible D gene TRBD1, 6 bases. Sequencing was done on a sample of PBMCs or T cells enriched from blood (not recorded which). The TCR originated in a woman in her 40s who had recovered from COVID-19. The CDR3 region is CASIPMGAANEQFF. The CDR3 bases are TGTGCCAGCATCCCCATGGGGGCGGCCAATGAGCAGTTCTTC. The full variable domain, with the rest looked up from reference TRBV7-8 and TRBJ2-1, is GAGVSQSPRYKVAKRGQDVALRCDPISGHVSLFWYQQALGQGPEFLTYFQNEAQLDKSGLPSDRFFAERPEGSVSTLKIQRTQQEDSAVYLCASIPMGAANEQFFGPGTRLTVL.